These 23 T cell receptor beta chains originate from one sample sequenced in a study of blood T cell repertoires in COVID-19. Sequenced by immunoSEQ multiplex PCR; TCRdb stores in-frame clones only, minus some. The sample gives about 36,000 clones, about 90% of which show up once; 20% is in the top ten. Sample: peripheral blood. These TCRs come from a man in his 60s with acute or convalescent COVID-19.

This rearrangement joins TRBV7-6 to TRBJ2-1; tentatively, D is TRBD2 (6 bases). Germline CDR1 and CDR2: SGHVS and FNYEAQ. CDR3 size: 13 residues. V lost 5 bases and J lost 7, with 12 bases in between. Here the CDR3 reads CASSGGLLNEQFF. The CDR3 DNA reads as TGTGCCAGCAGCGGGGGACTGCTTAATGAGCAGTTCTTC.

The V gene is TRBV7-9, the J gene TRBJ2-2, with TRBD1 identical over 11 bases. Germline loops: CDR1 SEHNR, CDR2 FQNEAQ (reference sequence). J was trimmed by 5 bases and V by 4 bases; bases with no gene match: 3. This CDR3 is 15 amino acids long. The CDR3 loop is CASSSGQGGTGELFF. CDR3 in DNA: TGTGCCAGCAGCTCGGGACAGGGGGGAACCGGGGAGCTGTTTTTT.

The chain links TRBV7-6 to TRBJ1-2; 12 nucleotides align to TRBD1. Per germline, CDR1 SGHVS and CDR2 FNYEAQ. V lost 1 base and J lost 14; bases outside the gene matches: 11. The CDR3 contains 15 residues. For the CDR3, the DNA is TGTGCCAGCAGCTTAGTGGGGTCGGGACAGGGGGCCTTAACCTTC. It is translated as CASSLVGSGQGALTF.

The table lists this clone with a count of one. The genes are TRBV23-1 and TRBJ2-2, with a tentative D call TRBD1 (5 bases). TRBV23-1 falls under the ORF class, with uncertain function. V was pared by 2 bases and J by 3 bases, with 22 bases between. The length of the CDR3 is 19 residues. The DNA for the CDR3 is TGCGCCAGCAGTCAACCTAAAAGACAGATTTCAACACACACCGGGGAGCTGTTTTTT. Amino acid sequence: CASSQPKRQISTHTGELFF.

This clone was seen once. This chain connects TRBV9 to TRBJ2-2; D is unclear. Germline V gives CDR1 SGDLS, CDR2 YYNGEE. V shed 2 bases and J shed 8 bases, with 10 bases lying between them. The CDR3 has 13 residues. The CDR3 here is CASSVTPKGELFF. The CDR3 coding sequence is TGTGCCAGCAGCGTTACCCCTAAGGGGGAGCTGTTTTTT. Full variable domain (outside the CDR3, taken from reference TRBV9 and TRBJ2-2): DSGVTQTPKHLITATGQRVTLRCSPRSGDLSVYWYQQSLDQGLQFLIQYYNGEERAKGNILERFSAQQFPDLHSELNLSSLELGDSALYFCASSVTPKGELFFGEGSRLTVL.

This clone was counted once. The V call is TRBV5-4, the J call TRBJ1-1; 7 bases map to TRBD1. The ends lost 4 bases at V and 1 base at J; junction bases unmatched: 4. CDR3 size: 14 residues. Germline CDR1 and CDR2: SGHNT and YYREEE (reference sequence). The CDR3 coding sequence is TGTGCCAGCAGCCTTTGGACAGGGAACACTGAAGCTTTCTTT. Protein sequence: CASSLWTGNTEAFF. Complete variable domain (other parts from reference TRBV5-4 and TRBJ1-1): ETGVTQSPTHLIKTRGQQVTLRCSSQSGHNTVSWYQQALGQGPQFIFQYYREEENGRGNFPPRFSGLQFPNYSSELNVNALELDDSALYLCASSLWTGNTEAFFGQGTRLTVV.

The chain recombines TRBV3-1 (or the pseudogene TRBV3-2) with TRBJ2-1; D gene unclear. V was clipped by 0 bases and J by 12 bases, with 15 bases between them. CDR3 length: 14 residues. Per germline, CDR1 LGHDT and CDR2 YNNKEL (reference sequence). CDR3 protein: CASSQDRLSGVQFF. In nucleotides, the CDR3 is TGTGCCAGCAGCCAAGATAGACTTTCCGGCGTGCAGTTCTTC.

This clone was picked up one time. This sequence joins TRBV6-4 and TRBJ2-7; possibly TRBD1 for D (6 bases). In germline, CDR1 is MRHNA, CDR2 SNTAGT. The CDR3 sequence is 16 residues long. Trimming took 3 bases from V and 2 from J, leaving 17 bases between them. The DNA of the CDR3 is TGTGCCAGCAGTGAAGGGTCGGGCCAGGGGCCCTACGAGCAGTACTTC. This sequence encodes CASSEGSGQGPYEQYF.

The V and J genes are TRBV19 and TRBJ2-1; 9 bases fit TRBD2. With 7 bases clipped from V and 5 bases from J, the junction kept 15 bases outside the gene matches. CDR3 length equals 17 residues. Germline V gene sequence: CDR1 LNHDA, CDR2 SQIVND (reference sequence). The CDR3 nucleotides are TGTGCCAGTACGTCCCTCGGACTAGCGAAGTACAACAATGAGCAGTTCTTC. Its translation is CASTSLGLAKYNNEQFF.

This chain uses TRBV5-1 with TRBJ2-7; 11 positions match TRBD1. This CDR3 contains 15 residues. From germline, CDR1 is SGHRS and CDR2 YFSETQ. Trimming at V came to 1 base and at J to 6 bases, leaving 6 bases not matched to a gene. The CDR3 nucleotides are TGCGCCAGCAGCTTGTCCACCGGGACAGGGGGCGAGCAGTACGTC. Translated: CASSLSTGTGGEQYV.

The chain employs TRBV27 and TRBJ2-2; D may be TRBD1 (7 bases). CDR3 length equals 14 residues. With 4 bases removed from V and 4 bases from J, the gap between germline ends came to 10 bases. The germline V gene encodes CDR1 MNHEY and CDR2 SMNVEV (reference sequence). The CDR3 loop is CASSSQGGTGELFF. In nucleotides, the CDR3 is TGTGCCAGCAGTTCCCAGGGGGGCACCGGGGAGCTGTTTTTT.

This chain links TRBV27 with TRBJ2-6; 7 bases fit TRBD1. V shed 2 bases, J shed 0 bases, and the junction held 7 bases outside the gene matches. In germline, CDR1 is MNHEY, CDR2 SMNVEV (reference sequence). The CDR3 has 18 amino acids. The CDR3 coding sequence is TGTGCCAGCAGTTTAATACCGGGACAGCGCTCTGGGGCCAACGTCCTGACTTTC. It translates to CASSLIPGQRSGANVLTF.

The rearrangement joins TRBV30 to TRBJ2-7, with unresolved D. V lost 2 bases and J 3 bases, leaving 11 bases between the germline ends. The CDR3 contains 13 residues. In germline, CDR1 is GTSNPN, CDR2 SVGIG (reference sequence). The chain's CDR3 is CAWSPLTLYEQYV. The CDR3, as DNA: TGTGCCTGGAGTCCGCTGACTCTCTACGAGCAGTACGTC.

This sequence joins TRBV3-1 (or the pseudogene TRBV3-2) and TRBJ2-5; D call uncertain. From germline, CDR1 is LGHDT and CDR2 YNNKEL (reference sequence). The ends were cut back, 3 bases at V and 1 base at J, with 15 bases in the middle. This CDR3 comprises 16 residues. The chain's CDR3 is CASSHLALPSQETQYF. DNA for the CDR3: TGTGCCAGCAGCCACTTGGCCCTCCCGTCCCAAGAGACCCAGTACTTC.

The chain carries TRBV24-1 and TRBJ2-3, with 10 bases aligning to TRBD1. V shed 7 bases, J shed 5 bases, and the junction held 5 bases outside the gene matches. The CDR3 covers 14 residues. Per germline, CDR1 KGHDR and CDR2 SFDVKD. The CDR3 spells CATRRTGGEDTQYF. In DNA, the CDR3 is TGTGCCACCAGAAGGACAGGGGGGGAAGATACGCAGTATTTT.

The chain couples TRBV2 to TRBJ1-5, with D possibly TRBD1 on 6 matching bases. Germline assignment: CDR1 SNHLY and CDR2 FYNNEI. Trimming cost V 3 bases and J 4 bases, with 13 bases left between them. This CDR3 has 15 amino acids. The chain's CDR3 is CASSDPARGNQPQHF. The CDR3, as DNA: TGTGCCAGCAGTGATCCCGCTAGGGGGAATCAGCCCCAGCATTTT.

The genes are TRBV24-1 and TRBJ2-5, with TRBD1 matching over 8 bases. This CDR3 has 16 residues. Germline CDR1 KGHDR, CDR2 SFDVKD. V shed 4 bases and J 7 bases; nucleotides not matched to a gene: 13. The CDR3 loop is CATSENDRGSRVTQYF. CDR3 in DNA: TGTGCCACCAGTGAAAACGACAGGGGAAGTCGAGTGACCCAGTACTTC.

This chain connects TRBV5-8 to TRBJ1-6; 7 nucleotides agree with TRBD1. Per the germline V gene, CDR1 is SGHTS and CDR2 is YDEGEE. J gave up 7 bases and V 0 bases, and 7 bases lay outside the gene matches. The CDR3 runs 16 residues. CDR3 in amino acids: CASSLAGGAPNSPLHF. CDR3 DNA: TGTGCCAGCAGCTTGGCAGGGGGAGCACCAAATTCACCCCTCCACTTT.

This chain connects TRBV5-4 to TRBJ1-4, with a tentative D call TRBD1 (5 bases). Trimming shortened V by 4 bases and J by 4 bases, and 8 bases separated the two germline ends. CDR3 length: 13 amino acids. Germline V CDR1 and CDR2: SGHNT, YYREEE (reference sequence). DNA for the CDR3: TGTGCCAGCAGCCCGACAGATAATGAAAAACTGTTTTTT. The encoded protein is CASSPTDNEKLFF.

The rearrangement links TRBV7-2 to TRBJ2-2; 11 nucleotides agree with TRBD2. The germline V gene has CDR1 SGHTA and CDR2 FQGNSA. V trimming: 1 base; J trimming: 1 base; junction bases outside the gene matches: 2. This CDR3 is built from 17 residues. The CDR3 DNA is TGTGCCAGCAGCTTAGGCGGGACTAGCGGGAACACCGGGGAGCTGTTTTTT. Translated: CASSLGGTSGNTGELFF.

V and J are TRBV19 and TRBJ1-4; D is possibly TRBD1 (6 bases). The CDR3 extends over 15 amino acids. The V end was cut by 6 bases, the J end by 8 bases, with 19 bases between. From germline, CDR1 is LNHDA and CDR2 SQIVND (reference sequence). CDR3 nucleotides: TGTGCCAGTAGCACATCCGGGGCGGGGGGCGAAAAACTGTTTTTT. Translated, it gives CASSTSGAGGEKLFF.

The V and J genes are TRBV2 and TRBJ1-4, with D unclear. The CDR3 runs to 11 residues. Germline V lookup: CDR1 SNHLY, CDR2 FYNNEI. The V and J ends lost 6 bases and 8 bases respectively, with 7 bases between them. CDR3 sequence (DNA): TGTGCCAGCAGGCGGGCCGAAAAACTGTTTTTT. Its protein product is CASRRAEKLFF.

The chain recombines TRBV6-5 with TRBJ1-1; D gene ambiguous. The V end lost 6 bases, the J end lost 8 bases, and 10 bases lay between the germline ends. Germline V gene lookup returns CDR1 MNHEY and CDR2 SVGAGI. The CDR3 is made up of 11 amino acids. CDR3 nucleotides: TGTGCCAGCAGACGCGATTTAGAAGCTTTCTTT. This encodes CASRRDLEAFF.